This TCR beta chain emerged from a study of shared clonotypes between healthy human individuals. The method was immunoSEQ multiplex PCR; TCRdb's version includes in-frame clones alone and lacks a portion of them. The sample lists 230,000 or so clones, approximately 65% seen once, with approximately 12% in the top ten. V lost 5 bases, J lost 0 bases, and 3 bases stayed unmatched. The germline V gene has CDR1 SEHNR and CDR2 FQNEAQ (reference sequence). This CDR3 has 14 amino acids. This receptor was identified in a man aged 30 to 45 in good health. The sample comprised memory CD4+ T cells sorted from blood. Specified subset: CD45RA-negative fraction. J is TRBJ2-7 and V is TRBV7-9; 8 bases are a match to TRBD2. CDR3: CASSVSGTSYEQYF. Written as DNA, the CDR3 is TGTGCCAGCAGCGTTAGCGGGACCTCCTACGAGCAGTACTTC.